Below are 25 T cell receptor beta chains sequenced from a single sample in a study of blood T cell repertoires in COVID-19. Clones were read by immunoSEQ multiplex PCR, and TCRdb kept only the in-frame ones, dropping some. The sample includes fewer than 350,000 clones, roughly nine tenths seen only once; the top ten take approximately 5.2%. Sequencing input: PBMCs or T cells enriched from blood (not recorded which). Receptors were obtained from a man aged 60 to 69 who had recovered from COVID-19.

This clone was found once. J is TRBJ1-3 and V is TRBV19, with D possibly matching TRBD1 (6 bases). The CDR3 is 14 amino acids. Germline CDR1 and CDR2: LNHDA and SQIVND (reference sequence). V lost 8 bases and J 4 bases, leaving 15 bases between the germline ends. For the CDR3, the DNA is TGTGCCAGTGGTCTAACAGGGTACGGAAACACCATATATTTT. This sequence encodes CASGLTGYGNTIYF. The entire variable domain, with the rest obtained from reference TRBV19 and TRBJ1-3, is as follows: DGGITQSPKYLFRKEGQNVTLSCEQNLNHDAMYWYRQDPGQGLRLIYYSQIVNDFQKGDIAEGYSVSREKKESFPLTVTSAQKNPTAFYLCASGLTGYGNTIYFGEGSWLTVV.

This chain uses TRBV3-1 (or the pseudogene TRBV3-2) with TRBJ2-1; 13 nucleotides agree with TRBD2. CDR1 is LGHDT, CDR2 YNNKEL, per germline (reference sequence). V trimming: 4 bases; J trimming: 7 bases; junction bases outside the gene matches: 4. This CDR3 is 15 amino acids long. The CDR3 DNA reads TGTGCCAGCAGCCCCGGGACTAGCGGGAAGAATGAGCAGTTCTTC. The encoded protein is CASSPGTSGKNEQFF.

This CDR3 is CASSLPVGGGGTNEKLFF. CDR3 sequence (DNA): TGTGCCAGCAGTTTGCCAGTTGGGGGAGGGGGAACTAATGAAAAACTGTTTTTT. The chain uses TRBV28 and TRBJ1-4; possible D gene TRBD1, 6 bases. V lost 3 bases and J lost 1, with 18 bases in between. There are 18 residues in the CDR3. In germline, CDR1 is MDHEN, CDR2 SYDVKM.

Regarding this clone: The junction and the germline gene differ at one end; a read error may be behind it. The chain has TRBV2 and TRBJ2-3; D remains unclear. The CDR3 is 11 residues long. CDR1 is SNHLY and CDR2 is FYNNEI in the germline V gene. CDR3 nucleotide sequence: TGTGCCGGCAGTACGGGAGATACGCAGTATTTT. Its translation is CAGSTGDTQYF.

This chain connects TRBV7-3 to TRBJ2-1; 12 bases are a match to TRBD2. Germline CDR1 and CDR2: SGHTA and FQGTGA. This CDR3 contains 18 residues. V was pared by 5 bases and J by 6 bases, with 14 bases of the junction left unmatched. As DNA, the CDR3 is TGTGCCAGCAGCCCGAGTCGCCTAGCGGGAGGGCCAGCCAATGAGCAGTTCTTC. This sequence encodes CASSPSRLAGGPANEQFF.

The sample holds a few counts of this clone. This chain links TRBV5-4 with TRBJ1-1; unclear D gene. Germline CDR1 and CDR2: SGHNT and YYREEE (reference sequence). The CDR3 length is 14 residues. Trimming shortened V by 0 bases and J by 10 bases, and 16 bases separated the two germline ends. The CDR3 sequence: CASSLGSSQTGAFF. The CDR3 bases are TGTGCCAGCAGCTTGGGATCTTCCCAAACCGGAGCTTTCTTT.

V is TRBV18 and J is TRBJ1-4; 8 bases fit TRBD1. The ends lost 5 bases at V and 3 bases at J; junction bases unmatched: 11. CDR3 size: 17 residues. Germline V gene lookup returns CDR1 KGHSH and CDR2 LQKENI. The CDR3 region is CASSYRAGGSSNEKLFF. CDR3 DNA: TGTGCCAGCTCATACCGGGCAGGGGGCTCCTCTAATGAAAAACTGTTTTTT.

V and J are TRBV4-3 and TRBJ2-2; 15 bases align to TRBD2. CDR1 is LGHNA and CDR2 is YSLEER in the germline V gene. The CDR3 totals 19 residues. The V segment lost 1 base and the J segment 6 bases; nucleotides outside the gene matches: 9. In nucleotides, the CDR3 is TGCGCCAGCAGCCAAGGGGCCCCAGGACTAGCGGGAGGGCCCGGGGAGCTGTTTTTT. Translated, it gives CASSQGAPGLAGGPGELFF.

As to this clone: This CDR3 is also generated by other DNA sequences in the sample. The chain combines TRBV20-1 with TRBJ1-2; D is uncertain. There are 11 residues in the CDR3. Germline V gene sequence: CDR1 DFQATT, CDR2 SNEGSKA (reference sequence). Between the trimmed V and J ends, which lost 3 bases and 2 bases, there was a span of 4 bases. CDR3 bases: TGCAGTGCTAGTCTGAACTATGGCTACACCTTC. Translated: CSASLNYGYTF.

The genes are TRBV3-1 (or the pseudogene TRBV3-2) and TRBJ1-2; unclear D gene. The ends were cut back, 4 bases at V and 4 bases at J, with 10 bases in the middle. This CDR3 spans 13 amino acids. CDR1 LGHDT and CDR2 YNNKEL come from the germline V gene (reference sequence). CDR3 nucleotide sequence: TGTGCCAGCAGCCGCGGAGGACCCTATGGCTACACCTTC. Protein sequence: CASSRGGPYGYTF.

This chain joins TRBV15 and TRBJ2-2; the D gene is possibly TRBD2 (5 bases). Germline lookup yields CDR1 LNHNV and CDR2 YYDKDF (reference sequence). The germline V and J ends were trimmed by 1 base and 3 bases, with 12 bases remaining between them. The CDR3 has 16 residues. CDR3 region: CATSRVAGGYTGELFF. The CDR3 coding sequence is TGTGCCACCAGCAGAGTAGCTGGAGGCTACACCGGGGAGCTGTTTTTT.

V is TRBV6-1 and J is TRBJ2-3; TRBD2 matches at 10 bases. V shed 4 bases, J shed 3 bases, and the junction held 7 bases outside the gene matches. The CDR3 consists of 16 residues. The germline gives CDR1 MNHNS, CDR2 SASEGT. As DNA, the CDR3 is TGTGCCAGCAGTGTATCTAGCGGGAGAGGGACAGATACGCAGTATTTT. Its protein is CASSVSSGRGTDTQYF.

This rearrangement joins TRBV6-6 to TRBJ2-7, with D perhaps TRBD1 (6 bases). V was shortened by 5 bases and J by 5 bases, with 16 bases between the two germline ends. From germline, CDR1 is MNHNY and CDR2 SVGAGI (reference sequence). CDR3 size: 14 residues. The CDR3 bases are TGTGCCAGCAGTGCCGGGACAAGGGTCGACGAGCAGTACTTC. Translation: CASSAGTRVDEQYF.

The chain's CDR3 is CATSGLGLAGVSETQYF. The CDR3 region has the DNA TGTGCCACCAGTGGTTTAGGACTAGCGGGAGTATCAGAGACCCAGTACTTC. The chain employs TRBV24-1 and TRBJ2-5; 13 bases align to TRBD2. V shed 5 bases and J 4 bases; nucleotides not matched to a gene: 9. The germline gives CDR1 KGHDR, CDR2 SFDVKD. The CDR3 contains 17 residues.

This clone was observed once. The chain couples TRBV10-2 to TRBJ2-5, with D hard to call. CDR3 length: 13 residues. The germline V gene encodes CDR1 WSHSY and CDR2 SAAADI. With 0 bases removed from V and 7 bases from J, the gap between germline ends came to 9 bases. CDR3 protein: CASSESGPPTQYF. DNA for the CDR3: TGCGCCAGCAGTGAGTCGGGCCCCCCGACCCAGTACTTC.

CDR3 in amino acids: CASSVEAGRTNYGYTF. CDR3 DNA sequence: TGTGCCAGCAGCGTAGAGGCAGGCAGGACTAACTATGGCTACACCTTC. The chain employs TRBV9 and TRBJ1-2; no clear D. The CDR3 runs 16 residues. Germline assignment: CDR1 SGDLS and CDR2 YYNGEE. Trimming removed 0 bases at V and 0 bases at J, with 12 bases between.

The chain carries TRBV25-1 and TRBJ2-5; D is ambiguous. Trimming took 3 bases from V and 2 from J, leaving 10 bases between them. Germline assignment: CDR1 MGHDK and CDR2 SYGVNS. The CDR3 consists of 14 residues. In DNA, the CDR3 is TGTGCCAGCAGTGACCCACATATACAAGAGACCCAGTACTTC. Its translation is CASSDPHIQETQYF.

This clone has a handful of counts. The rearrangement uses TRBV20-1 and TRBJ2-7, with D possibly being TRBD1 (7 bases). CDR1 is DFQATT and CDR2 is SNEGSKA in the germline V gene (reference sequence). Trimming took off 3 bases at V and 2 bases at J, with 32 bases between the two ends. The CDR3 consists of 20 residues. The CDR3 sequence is CSASRDGLLGQTSNPYEQYF. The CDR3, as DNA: TGCAGTGCTAGTCGGGATGGGTTGTTGGGACAGACTAGTAACCCCTACGAGCAGTACTTC.

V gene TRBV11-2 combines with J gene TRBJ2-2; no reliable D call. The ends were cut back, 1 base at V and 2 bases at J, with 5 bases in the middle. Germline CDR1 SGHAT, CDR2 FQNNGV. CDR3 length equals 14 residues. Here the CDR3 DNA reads TGTGCCAGCAGCTTAGCCCTTAACACCGGGGAGCTGTTTTTT. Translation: CASSLALNTGELFF.

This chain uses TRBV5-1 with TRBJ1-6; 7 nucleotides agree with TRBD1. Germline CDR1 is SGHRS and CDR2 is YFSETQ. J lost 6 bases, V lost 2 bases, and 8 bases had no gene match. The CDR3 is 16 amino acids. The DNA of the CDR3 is TGCGCCAGCAGCTTAGAAACAGGGGCCCTTAATTCACCCCTCCACTTT. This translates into CASSLETGALNSPLHF.

CDR3 sequence: CASSARFGYEQYF. Here the CDR3 DNA reads TGTGCCAGTAGTGCTAGATTCGGGTACGAGCAGTACTTC. The V call is TRBV19, the J call TRBJ2-7; no clear D gene. This CDR3 comprises 13 residues. V lost 5 bases and J 4 bases, leaving 12 bases between the germline ends. CDR1 is LNHDA, CDR2 SQIVND, per germline (reference sequence).

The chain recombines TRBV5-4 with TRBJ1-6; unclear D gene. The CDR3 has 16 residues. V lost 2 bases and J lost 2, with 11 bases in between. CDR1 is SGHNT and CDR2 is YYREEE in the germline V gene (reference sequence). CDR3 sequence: CASSFGPSTYNSPLHF. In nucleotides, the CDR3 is TGTGCCAGCAGCTTTGGGCCGAGCACCTATAATTCACCCCTCCACTTT.

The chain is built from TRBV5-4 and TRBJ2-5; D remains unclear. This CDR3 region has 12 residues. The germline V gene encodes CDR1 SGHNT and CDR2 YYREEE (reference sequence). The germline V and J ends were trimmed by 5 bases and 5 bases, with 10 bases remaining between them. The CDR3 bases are TGTGCCAGCAGTTTGACCCGGGAGACCCAGTACTTC. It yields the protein CASSLTRETQYF. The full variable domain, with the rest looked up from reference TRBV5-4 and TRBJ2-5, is ETGVTQSPTHLIKTRGQQVTLRCSSQSGHNTVSWYQQALGQGPQFIFQYYREEENGRGNFPPRFSGLQFPNYSSELNVNALELDDSALYLCASSLTRETQYFGPGTRLLVL.

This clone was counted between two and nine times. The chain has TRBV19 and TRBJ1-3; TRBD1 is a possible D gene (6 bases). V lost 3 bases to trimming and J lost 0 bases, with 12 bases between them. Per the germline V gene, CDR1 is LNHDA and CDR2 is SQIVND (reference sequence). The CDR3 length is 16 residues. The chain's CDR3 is CASSIYRANSGNTIYF. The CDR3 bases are TGTGCCAGTAGTATTTACAGGGCAAACTCTGGAAACACCATATATTTT.

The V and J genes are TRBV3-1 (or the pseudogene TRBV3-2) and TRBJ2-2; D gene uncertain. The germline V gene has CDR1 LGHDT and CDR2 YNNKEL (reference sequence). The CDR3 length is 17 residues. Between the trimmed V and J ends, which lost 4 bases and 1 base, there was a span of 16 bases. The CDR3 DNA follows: TGTGCCAGCAGCCCTTCCAGGCTCCGGATGAACACCGGGGAGCTGTTTTTT. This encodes CASSPSRLRMNTGELFF.